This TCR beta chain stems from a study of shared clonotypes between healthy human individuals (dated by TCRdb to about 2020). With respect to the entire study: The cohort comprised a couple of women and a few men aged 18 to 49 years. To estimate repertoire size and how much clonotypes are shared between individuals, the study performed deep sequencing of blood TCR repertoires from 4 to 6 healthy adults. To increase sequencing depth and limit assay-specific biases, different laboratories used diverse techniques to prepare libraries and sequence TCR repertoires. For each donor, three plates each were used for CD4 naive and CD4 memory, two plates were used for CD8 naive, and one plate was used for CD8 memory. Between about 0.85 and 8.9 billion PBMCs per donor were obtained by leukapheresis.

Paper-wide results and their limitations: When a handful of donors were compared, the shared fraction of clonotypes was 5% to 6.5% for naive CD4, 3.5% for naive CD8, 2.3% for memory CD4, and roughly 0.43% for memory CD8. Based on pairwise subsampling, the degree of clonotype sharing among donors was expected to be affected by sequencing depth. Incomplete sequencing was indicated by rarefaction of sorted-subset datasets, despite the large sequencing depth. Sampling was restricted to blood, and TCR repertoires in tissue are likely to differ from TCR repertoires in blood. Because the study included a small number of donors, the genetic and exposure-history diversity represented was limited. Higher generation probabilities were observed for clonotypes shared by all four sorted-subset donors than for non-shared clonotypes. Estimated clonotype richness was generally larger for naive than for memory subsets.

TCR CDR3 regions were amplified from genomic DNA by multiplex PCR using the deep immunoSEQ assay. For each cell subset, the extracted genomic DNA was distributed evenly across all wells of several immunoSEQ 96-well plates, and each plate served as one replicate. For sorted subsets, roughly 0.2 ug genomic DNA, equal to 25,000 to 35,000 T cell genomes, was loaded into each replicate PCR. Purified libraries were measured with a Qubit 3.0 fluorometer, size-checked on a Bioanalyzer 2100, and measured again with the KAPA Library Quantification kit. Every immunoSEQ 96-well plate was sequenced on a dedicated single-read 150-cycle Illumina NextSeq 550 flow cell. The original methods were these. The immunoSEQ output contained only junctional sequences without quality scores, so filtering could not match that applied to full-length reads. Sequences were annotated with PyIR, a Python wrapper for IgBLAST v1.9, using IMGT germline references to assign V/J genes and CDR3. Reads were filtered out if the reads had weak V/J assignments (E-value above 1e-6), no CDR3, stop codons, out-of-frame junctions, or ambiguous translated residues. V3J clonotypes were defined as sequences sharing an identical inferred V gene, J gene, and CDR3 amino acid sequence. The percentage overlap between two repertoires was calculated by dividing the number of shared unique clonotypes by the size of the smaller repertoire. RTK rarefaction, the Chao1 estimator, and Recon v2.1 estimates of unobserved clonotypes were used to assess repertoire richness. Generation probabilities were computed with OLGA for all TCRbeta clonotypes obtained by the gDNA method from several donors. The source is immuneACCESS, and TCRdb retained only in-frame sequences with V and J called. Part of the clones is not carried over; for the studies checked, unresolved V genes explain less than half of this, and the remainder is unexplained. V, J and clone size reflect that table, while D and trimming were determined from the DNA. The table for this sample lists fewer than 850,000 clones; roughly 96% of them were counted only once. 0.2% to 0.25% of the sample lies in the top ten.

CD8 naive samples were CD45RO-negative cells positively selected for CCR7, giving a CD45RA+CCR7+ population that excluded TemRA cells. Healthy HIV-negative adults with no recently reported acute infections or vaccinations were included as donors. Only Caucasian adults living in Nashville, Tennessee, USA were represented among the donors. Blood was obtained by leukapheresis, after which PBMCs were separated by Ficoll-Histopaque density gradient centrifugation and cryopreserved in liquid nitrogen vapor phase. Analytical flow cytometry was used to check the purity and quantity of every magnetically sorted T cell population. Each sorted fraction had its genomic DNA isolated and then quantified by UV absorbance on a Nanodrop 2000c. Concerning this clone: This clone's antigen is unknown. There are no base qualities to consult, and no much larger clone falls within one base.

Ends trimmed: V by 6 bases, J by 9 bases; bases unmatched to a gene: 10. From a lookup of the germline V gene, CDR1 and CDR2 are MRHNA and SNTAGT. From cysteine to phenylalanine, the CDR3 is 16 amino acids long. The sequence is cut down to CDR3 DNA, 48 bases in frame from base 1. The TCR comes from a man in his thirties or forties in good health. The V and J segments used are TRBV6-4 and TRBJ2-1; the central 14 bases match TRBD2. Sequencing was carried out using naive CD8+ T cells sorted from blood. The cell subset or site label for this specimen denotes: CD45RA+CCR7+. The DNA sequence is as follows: TGTGCCAGCAGCCCGGGACTAGCGGGAGTCAAGGGTGAGCAGTTCTTC. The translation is CASSPGLAGVKGEQFF.